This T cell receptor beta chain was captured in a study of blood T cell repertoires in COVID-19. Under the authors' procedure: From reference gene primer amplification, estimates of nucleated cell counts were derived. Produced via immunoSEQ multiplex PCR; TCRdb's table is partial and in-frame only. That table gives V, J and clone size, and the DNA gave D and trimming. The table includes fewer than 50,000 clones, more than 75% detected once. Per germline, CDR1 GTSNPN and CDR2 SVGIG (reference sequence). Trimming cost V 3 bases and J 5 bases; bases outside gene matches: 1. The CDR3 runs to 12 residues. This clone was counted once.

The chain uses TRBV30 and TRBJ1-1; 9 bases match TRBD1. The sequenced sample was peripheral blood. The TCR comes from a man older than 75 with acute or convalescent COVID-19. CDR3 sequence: CAWRGTGTEAFF. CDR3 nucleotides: TGTGCCTGGAGGGGGACAGGGACTGAAGCTTTCTTT.